This T cell receptor (beta chain) was profiled in a study of breast tumors, draining lymph nodes, adjacent tissues. There are many counts of this clonotype. What it binds is unknown. Broader study findings: Tumor repertoires ranked between lymph nodes and nontumor tissue in diversity, with V and J gene preferences. Luminal-like breast cancer showed significantly greater tumor-nontumor repertoire similarity than basal-like breast cancer did.

TCRdb re-derived calls from the multiplex PCR reads in MiXCR, one entry per CDR3 protein. Of roughly 120,000 distinct CDR3 sequences in the sample, just under 20% were seen once. The CDR3 is 12 residues long. Germline-derived CDR1 and CDR2 are SGHTA and FQGNSA. V was clipped by 1 base and J by 4 bases, with 4 bases between them. Samples came from axillary lymph nodes draining the breast cancer. The chain uses TRBV7-2 and TRBJ1-2; D gene uncertain. This clonotype originated in a female donor with breast cancer. Some clones in this sample may be carry-over from other donors' samples. Sequenced: axillary lymph node tissue. The CDR3 bases are TGTGCCAGCAGCTTAGGAACCTATGGCTACACCTTC. It specifies CASSLGTYGYTF.